Sequencing of this T cell receptor beta chain was carried out in a study of OX40 agonist ivuxolimab in advanced cancers. TCRdb's table, derived via immunoSEQ multiplex PCR, lists solely in-frame clones and lacks some. Found here are more than 60,000 clones, 85% of them singletons; the top ten hold 0.66%. This clone was recorded only once. In germline, CDR1 is SGHDT, CDR2 YYEEEE. The trim removed 6 bases at V and 7 bases at J, leaving 9 bases unmatched. The CDR3 covers 14 residues. The chain carries TRBV5-6 and TRBJ1-1; 10 bases match TRBD1. The receptor was derived from an adult with an advanced solid tumor such as melanoma, head and neck, liver or kidney cancer. The sequences come from CD4+ or CD8+ T cells sorted from blood, collected in a trial of the OX40 agonist ivuxolimab. The CDR3 here is CASNSGTGDNEAFF. The CDR3 DNA reads as TGTGCCAGCAACTCGGGGACAGGGGATAATGAAGCTTTCTTT.